A single sample is the source of the 3 T cell receptor beta chains below, sequenced in a study of T-cell memory formation after mild COVID-19. Each CDR3 protein is one row after TCRdb ran MiXCR on the 5' RACE reads. The sample has 130,000 to 150,000 distinct CDR3 sequences, 6% to 7% seen once. Sequenced sample: PBMCs or a T cell subset sorted from them (not recorded which). The source of these receptors is an adult woman who had mild COVID-19 (a few samples of this study predate the infection). Cell type and time point are not known.

The chain is built from TRBV6-5 and TRBJ2-3, with TRBD2 identical over 15 bases. This CDR3 spans 18 amino acids. Germline-derived CDR1 and CDR2 are MNHEY and SVGAGI. The junction had 14 bases not matched to a gene; V was cut back by 4 bases and J by 9 bases. CDR3 in DNA: TGTGCCAGCAGTTTCAGACCGGGACTAGCGGGGGGACCCAAAACGCAGTATTTT. Protein: CASSFRPGLAGGPKTQYF.

This clonotype turned up a few times. The chain links TRBV7-9 to TRBJ2-1; the D call may be TRBD1 or TRBD2 (5 bases each). Trimming pared 5 bases from V and 3 bases from J, leaving 17 bases between. Germline V lookup: CDR1 SEHNR, CDR2 FQNEAQ (reference sequence). CDR3 size: 16 residues. The CDR3 loop reads CASSPPRGELYNEQFF. For the CDR3, the DNA is TGTGCCAGCAGCCCCCCTAGAGGGGAACTCTACAATGAGCAGTTCTTC.

This clonotype was observed at least ten times. The chain links TRBV27 to TRBJ2-7; a weak D match, TRBD2 (6 bases). Between the trimmed V and J ends, which lost 2 bases and 5 bases, there was a span of 16 bases. Germline loops: CDR1 MNHEY, CDR2 SMNVEV (reference sequence). The CDR3 sequence is 15 residues long. The CDR3 loop reads CASSLTRLDSNEQYF. The DNA of the CDR3 is TGTGCCAGCAGTTTAACTCGACTAGATTCGAACGAGCAGTACTTC.